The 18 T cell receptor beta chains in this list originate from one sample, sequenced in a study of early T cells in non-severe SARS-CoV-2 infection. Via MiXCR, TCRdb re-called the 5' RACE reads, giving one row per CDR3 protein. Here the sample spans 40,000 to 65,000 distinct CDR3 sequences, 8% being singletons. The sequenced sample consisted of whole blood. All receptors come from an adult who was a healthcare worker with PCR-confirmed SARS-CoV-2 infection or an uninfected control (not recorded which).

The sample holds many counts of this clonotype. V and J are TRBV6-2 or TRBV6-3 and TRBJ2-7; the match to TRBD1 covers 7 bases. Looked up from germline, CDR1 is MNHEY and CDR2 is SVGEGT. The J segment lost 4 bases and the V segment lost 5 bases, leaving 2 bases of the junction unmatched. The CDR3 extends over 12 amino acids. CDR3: CASSDREYEQYF. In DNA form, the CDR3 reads TGTGCCAGCAGTGACAGGGAGTACGAGCAGTACTTC.

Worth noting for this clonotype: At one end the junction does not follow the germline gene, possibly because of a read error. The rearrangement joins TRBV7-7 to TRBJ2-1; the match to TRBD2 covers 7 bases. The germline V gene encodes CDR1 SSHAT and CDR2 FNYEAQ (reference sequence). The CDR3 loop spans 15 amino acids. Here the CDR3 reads CASSPTAGRYNEQFF. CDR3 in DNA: TGTGCTAGCAGCCCGACAGCGGGACGTTACAATGAGCAGTTCTTC.

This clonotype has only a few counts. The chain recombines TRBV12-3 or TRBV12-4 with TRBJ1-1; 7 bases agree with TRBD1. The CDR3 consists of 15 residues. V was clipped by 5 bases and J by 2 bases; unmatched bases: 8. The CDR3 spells CASSLQQGTNTEAFF. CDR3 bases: TGTGCCAGCAGTCTACAACAGGGGACCAACACTGAAGCTTTCTTT.

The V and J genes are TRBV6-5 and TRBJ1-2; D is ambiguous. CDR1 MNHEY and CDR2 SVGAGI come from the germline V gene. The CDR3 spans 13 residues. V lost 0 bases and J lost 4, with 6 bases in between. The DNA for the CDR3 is TGTGCCAGCAGTTACTCTGGGGTCTATGGCTACACCTTC. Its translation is CASSYSGVYGYTF.

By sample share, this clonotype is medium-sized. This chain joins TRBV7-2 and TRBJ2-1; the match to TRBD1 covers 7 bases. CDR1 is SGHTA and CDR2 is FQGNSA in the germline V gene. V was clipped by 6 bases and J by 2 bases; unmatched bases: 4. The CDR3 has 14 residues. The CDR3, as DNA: TGTGCCAGCAGACGACAGGGAACCTACAATGAGCAGTTCTTC. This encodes CASRRQGTYNEQFF.

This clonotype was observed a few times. CDR3 sequence reads: CASRTGTTYGYTF. The CDR3 DNA is TGTGCCAGCAGGACCGGGACCACCTATGGCTACACCTTC. V usage is TRBV12-3 or TRBV12-4 and J usage is TRBJ1-2, with a tentative D call TRBD1 (5 bases). The V end lost 6 bases, the J end lost 4 bases, and 12 bases lay between the germline ends. The CDR3 consists of 13 residues.

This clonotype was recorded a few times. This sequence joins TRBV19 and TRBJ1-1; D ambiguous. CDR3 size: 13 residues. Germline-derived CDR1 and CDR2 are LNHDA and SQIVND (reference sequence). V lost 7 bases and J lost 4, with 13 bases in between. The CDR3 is CASNPVGSTEAFF. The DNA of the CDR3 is TGTGCCAGTAACCCAGTAGGGAGCACTGAAGCTTTCTTT.

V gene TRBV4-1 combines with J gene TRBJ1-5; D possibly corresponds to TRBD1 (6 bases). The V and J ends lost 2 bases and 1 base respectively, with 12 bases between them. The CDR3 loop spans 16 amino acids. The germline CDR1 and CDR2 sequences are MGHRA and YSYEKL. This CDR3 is CASSQTRGGSNQPQHF. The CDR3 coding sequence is TGCGCCAGCAGCCAAACGAGGGGGGGGAGCAATCAGCCCCAGCATTTT.

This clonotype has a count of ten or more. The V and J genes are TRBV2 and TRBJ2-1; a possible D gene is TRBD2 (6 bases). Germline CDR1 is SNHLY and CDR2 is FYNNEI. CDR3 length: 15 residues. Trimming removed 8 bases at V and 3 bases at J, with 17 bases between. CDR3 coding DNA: TGTGCCAGCCCTCCCGGGGCGGGGATCTACAATGAGCAGTTCTTC. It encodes CASPPGAGIYNEQFF.

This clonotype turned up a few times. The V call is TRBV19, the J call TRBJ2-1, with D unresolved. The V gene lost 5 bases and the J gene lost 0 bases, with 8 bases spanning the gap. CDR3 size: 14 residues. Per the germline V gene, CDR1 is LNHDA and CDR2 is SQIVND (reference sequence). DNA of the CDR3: TGTGCCAGTAGTTCCAGGTCCTCCTACAATGAGCAGTTCTTC. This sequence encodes CASSSRSSYNEQFF.

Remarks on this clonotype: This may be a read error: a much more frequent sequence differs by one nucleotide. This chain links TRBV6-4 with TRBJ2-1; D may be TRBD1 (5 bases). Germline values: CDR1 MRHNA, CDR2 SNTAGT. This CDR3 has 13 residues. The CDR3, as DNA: TGTGCCAACAGTGACAGCTCCTACAATGAGCAGTTCTTC. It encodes CANSDSSYNEQFF.

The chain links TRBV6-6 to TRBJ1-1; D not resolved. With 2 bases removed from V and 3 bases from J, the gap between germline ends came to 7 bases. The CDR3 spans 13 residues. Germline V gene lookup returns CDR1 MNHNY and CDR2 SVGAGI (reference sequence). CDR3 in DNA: TGTGCCAGCAGTTACATGGGCGACACTGAAGCTTTCTTT. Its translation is CASSYMGDTEAFF.

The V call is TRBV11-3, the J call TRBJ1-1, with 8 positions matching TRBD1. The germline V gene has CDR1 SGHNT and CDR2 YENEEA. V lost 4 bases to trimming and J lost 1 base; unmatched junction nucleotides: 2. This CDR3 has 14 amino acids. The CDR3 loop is CASSSQGANTEAFF. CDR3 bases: TGTGCCAGCAGCTCGCAGGGGGCGAACACTGAAGCTTTCTTT.

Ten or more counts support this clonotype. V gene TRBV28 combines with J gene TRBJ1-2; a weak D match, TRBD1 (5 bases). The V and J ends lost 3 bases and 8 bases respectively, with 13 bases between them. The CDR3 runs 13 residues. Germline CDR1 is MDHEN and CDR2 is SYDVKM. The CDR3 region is CASSFRSGQGYTF. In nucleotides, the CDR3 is TGTGCCAGCAGTTTTCGGTCAGGGCAGGGCTACACCTTC.

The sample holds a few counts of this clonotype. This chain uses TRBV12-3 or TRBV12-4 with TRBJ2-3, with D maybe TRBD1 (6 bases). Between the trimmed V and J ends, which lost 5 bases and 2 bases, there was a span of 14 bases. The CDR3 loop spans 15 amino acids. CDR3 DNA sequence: TGTGCCAGCAGTCCGTCCGGGACACACACAGATACGCAGTATTTT. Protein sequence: CASSPSGTHTDTQYF.

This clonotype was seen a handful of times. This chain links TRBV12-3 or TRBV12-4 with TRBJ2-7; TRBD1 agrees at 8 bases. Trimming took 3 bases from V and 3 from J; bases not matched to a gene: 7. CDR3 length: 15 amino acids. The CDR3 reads CASSLVTGDLYEQYF. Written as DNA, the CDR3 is TGTGCCAGCAGTTTGGTGACAGGGGACCTCTACGAGCAGTACTTC.

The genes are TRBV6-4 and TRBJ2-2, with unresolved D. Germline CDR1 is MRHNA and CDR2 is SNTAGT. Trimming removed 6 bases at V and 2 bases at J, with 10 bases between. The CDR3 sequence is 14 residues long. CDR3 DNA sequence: TGTGCCAGCAGCGTTTGGGCAAACACCGGGGAGCTGTTTTTT. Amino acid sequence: CASSVWANTGELFF.

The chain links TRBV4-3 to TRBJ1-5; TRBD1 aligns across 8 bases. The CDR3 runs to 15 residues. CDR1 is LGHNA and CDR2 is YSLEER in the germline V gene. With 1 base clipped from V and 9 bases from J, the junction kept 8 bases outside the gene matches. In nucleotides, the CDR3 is TGCGCCAGCAGCCAAGGTGTAGGACAGGGCCCGCCCCAGCATTTT. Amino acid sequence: CASSQGVGQGPPQHF.